Sequencing of this T cell receptor (beta chain) was carried out in a study of blood T cell repertoires in COVID-19. About the study: PBMCs, B-cell-depleted T cells, or T cells were the source of the cDNA or gDNA that made up the material.

There are 16 residues in the CDR3. The ends were cut back, 0 bases at V and 4 bases at J, with 15 bases in the middle. Germline values: CDR1 LGHDT, CDR2 YNNKEL (reference sequence). Clones were sequenced by immunoSEQ multiplex PCR, and TCRdb holds only the in-frame ones, with some missing. Among about 190,000 clones, roughly 80% were seen once, and the ten largest hold less than 20%. The sample was peripheral blood. The TCR originated in a human donor in a cohort sampled during active COVID-19. The genes are TRBV3-1 (or the pseudogene TRBV3-2) and TRBJ1-2; D call uncertain. The CDR3 DNA reads as TGTGCCAGCAGCCAAGAAACTCTAGGAGGGATCTATGGCTACACCTTC. Amino acid sequence: CASSQETLGGIYGYTF.